This entry features one TCR beta chain sequence. Germline CDR1 is LNHDA and CDR2 is SQIVND (reference sequence). With V trimmed by 6 bases and J by 2 bases, 3 bases remained unmatched. The CDR3 has 14 residues. Sequenced by immunoSEQ multiplex PCR; TCRdb stores in-frame clones only, minus some. This sample has around 63,000 clones, with over 75% found just once. The data are from a study of OX40 agonist ivuxolimab in advanced cancers. The clonotype comes from an adult with an advanced solid tumor such as melanoma, head and neck, liver or kidney cancer. The genes are TRBV19 and TRBJ2-2, with 7 bases fitting TRBD2. Sequences were derived from CD4+ or CD8+ T cells sorted from blood, sampled in a trial of the OX40 agonist ivuxolimab. The CDR3 spells CASSGRPNTGELFF. The CDR3 nucleotides read TGTGCCAGTAGCGGGAGGCCCAACACCGGGGAGCTGTTTTTT.